This entry lists 23 T cell receptor beta chains sequenced from one sample in a study of blood T cell repertoires in COVID-19 (dated by TCRdb to 2019 to 2021). The protocol used for the library was the immunoSEQ multiplex PCR assay. TCRdb mirrors the immuneACCESS table, restricted to in-frame sequences. Some clones are absent from its copies; in checked studies, under half trace to an unresolved V gene, and the reason for the others is unknown. The table for this sample lists about 200,000 clones; about 85% of them were counted only once. Approximately 5% of the sample rests with the top ten. Sample: peripheral blood. The receptors here all came from a woman of 80 years or more with acute or convalescent COVID-19.

With respect to this clone: At one boundary the junction diverges from the germline segment, which might be a read error. The chain employs TRBV7-7 and TRBJ1-5, with 7 bases that match TRBD1. The CDR3 consists of 15 residues. Germline V gene data show CDR1 as SSHAT and CDR2 as FNYEAQ (reference sequence). The CDR3 region is CASSLVSPGGQPQHF. The CDR3 nucleotides read TGTGCTAGCAGCTTAGTTTCCCCAGGGGGTCAGCCCCAGCATTTT.

The J gene is TRBJ1-2, the V gene TRBV10-3, with TRBD1 matching over 10 bases. V shed 4 bases and J 4 bases; nucleotides not matched to a gene: 3. The CDR3 has 14 residues. Germline loops: CDR1 ENHRY, CDR2 SYGVKD. CDR3 bases: TGTGCCATCAGTGGTGGACAGGGGGGCTATGGCTACACCTTC. Protein: CAISGGQGGYGYTF.

V is TRBV9 and J is TRBJ1-5, with 7 nucleotides matching TRBD1. The CDR3 is 14 residues long. V gave up 0 bases and J gave up 6 bases; unmatched junction bases: 3. Germline V gene sequence: CDR1 SGDLS, CDR2 YYNGEE. CDR3 nucleotides: TGTGCCAGCAGCGTAGGAGGGGGCACTCAGCCCCAGCATTTT. Encoded protein: CASSVGGGTQPQHF. The entire variable domain, with the rest obtained from reference TRBV9 and TRBJ1-5, is as follows: DSGVTQTPKHLITATGQRVTLRCSPRSGDLSVYWYQQSLDQGLQFLIQYYNGEERAKGNILERFSAQQFPDLHSELNLSSLELGDSALYFCASSVGGGTQPQHFGDGTRLSIL.

The chain recombines TRBV3-1 (or the pseudogene TRBV3-2) with TRBJ1-2; D might be TRBD1 (5 bases). V was clipped by 1 base and J by 5 bases, with 14 bases between them. Germline V lookup: CDR1 LGHDT, CDR2 YNNKEL (reference sequence). There are 15 residues in the CDR3. The CDR3 nucleotides read TGTGCCAGCAGCCAAGGAGCAGGGAGGGAATATGGCTACACCTTC. It specifies CASSQGAGREYGYTF.

This clone has more than one count but fewer than ten. V gene TRBV9 combines with J gene TRBJ2-1; 10 nucleotides line up with TRBD2. Unmatched junction bases numbered 6, after V lost 2 bases and J lost 4 bases. The CDR3 consists of 16 residues. Germline-derived CDR1 and CDR2 are SGDLS and YYNGEE. The CDR3 nucleotides are TGTGCCAGCAGCGTCCACCGTAGCGGGAGGTACAATGAGCAGTTCTTC. Translating gives CASSVHRSGRYNEQFF.

The chain recombines TRBV27 with TRBJ2-1, with 8 bases identical to TRBD2. The junction had 10 bases not matched to a gene; V was cut back by 5 bases and J by 10 bases. Germline CDR1 is MNHEY and CDR2 is SMNVEV (reference sequence). This CDR3 is built from 14 residues. The CDR3 protein is CASSAGLALTEQFF. CDR3 sequence (DNA): TGTGCCAGCAGTGCTGGACTAGCCCTCACGGAGCAGTTCTTC.

V usage is TRBV7-2 and J usage is TRBJ2-1, with a weak D call TRBD2 (5 bases). Germline CDR1 is SGHTA and CDR2 is FQGNSA. Trimming removed 2 bases at V and 1 base at J, with 21 bases between. The CDR3 sequence is 19 residues long. CDR3 loop: CASSLTARGIFRSYNEQFF. CDR3 bases: TGTGCCAGCAGCTTAACAGCTCGAGGGATTTTTAGGTCCTACAATGAGCAGTTCTTC.

The CDR3 loop is CASSLKAGGTYEQYF. The CDR3 DNA reads as TGTGCCAGCAGCCTCAAAGCGGGAGGCACCTACGAGCAGTACTTC. V is TRBV6-5 and J is TRBJ2-7; 9 positions match TRBD2. Germline CDR1 is MNHEY and CDR2 is SVGAGI. Trimming removed 6 bases from V and 2 bases from J; junction bases left unmatched: 8. The CDR3 sequence is 15 residues long.

J is TRBJ1-1 and V is TRBV5-8; D might be TRBD1 (5 bases). Germline V gene lookup returns CDR1 SGHTS and CDR2 YDEGEE. Trimming shortened V by 3 bases and J by 4 bases, and 16 bases separated the two germline ends. The CDR3 consists of 15 residues. CDR3 region: CASSSVGARITEAFF. The CDR3 coding sequence is TGTGCCAGCAGCTCCGTAGGGGCGCGGATCACTGAAGCTTTCTTT.

The chain combines TRBV6-5 with TRBJ1-4; unclear D gene. The CDR3 runs 14 residues. Trimming shortened V by 8 bases and J by 6 bases, and 16 bases separated the two germline ends. Germline-derived CDR1 and CDR2 are MNHEY and SVGAGI. For the CDR3, the DNA is TGTGCCAGCGGGCCGCCGACCGTCGATGAAAAACTGTTTTTT. Encoded protein: CASGPPTVDEKLFF.

The rearrangement links TRBV3-1 (or the pseudogene TRBV3-2) to TRBJ2-7, with no clear D. V was trimmed by 4 bases and J by 1 base, leaving 5 bases between them. From germline, CDR1 is LGHDT and CDR2 YNNKEL (reference sequence). The CDR3 has 12 amino acids. CDR3 protein: CASSLPSYEQYF. The CDR3 bases are TGTGCCAGCAGCCTTCCATCCTACGAGCAGTACTTC.

The chain's CDR3 is CASSQSWAYEQYF. DNA for the CDR3: TGTGCCAGCAGCCAATCTTGGGCGTACGAGCAGTACTTC. This chain connects TRBV14 to TRBJ2-7; no firm D call. CDR3 length: 13 residues. Trimming cost V 2 bases and J 4 bases, with 9 bases left between them. The germline V gene has CDR1 SGHDN and CDR2 FVKESK.

The V and J genes are TRBV9 and TRBJ2-7; TRBD2 aligns across 8 bases. Germline values: CDR1 SGDLS, CDR2 YYNGEE. CDR3 length: 16 amino acids. J gave up 2 bases and V 3 bases, and 10 bases lay outside the gene matches. DNA of the CDR3: TGTGCCAGCAGCGGGACTGGGACTAGTGGAACCTACGAGCAGTACTTC. It translates to CASSGTGTSGTYEQYF.

The V call is TRBV5-6, the J call TRBJ1-1; D may be TRBD1 (5 bases). The CDR3 spans 14 residues. Germline V gene data show CDR1 as SGHDT and CDR2 as YYEEEE. The V gene lost 6 bases and the J gene lost 4 bases, with 16 bases spanning the gap. Here the CDR3 reads CASNRGTGGTEAFF. The CDR3 region has the DNA TGTGCCAGCAACCGGGGCACGGGAGGCACTGAAGCTTTCTTT.

This clone has just one count. The V call is TRBV28, the J call TRBJ1-1; TRBD1 matches at 7 bases. The CDR3 length is 14 residues. The germline gives CDR1 MDHEN, CDR2 SYDVKM. V was pared by 2 bases and J by 5 bases, with 5 bases of the junction left unmatched. The CDR3 DNA reads TGTGCCAGCAGTTTAGTAACAGGGGTTACTGAAGCTTTCTTT. This translates into CASSLVTGVTEAFF. Full variable domain (rest looked up from reference TRBV28 and TRBJ1-1): DVKVTQSSRYLVKRTGEKVFLECVQDMDHENMFWYRQDPGLGLRLIYFSYDVKMKEKGDIPEGYSVSREKKERFSLILESASTNQTSMYLCASSLVTGVTEAFFGQGTRLTVV.

V gene TRBV7-9 combines with J gene TRBJ1-3, with 7 bases lining up with TRBD1. The CDR3 is made up of 14 amino acids. Germline V gene lookup returns CDR1 SEHNR and CDR2 FQNEAQ (reference sequence). Losses at the gene ends were 3 bases for V and 7 bases for J; bases not matched to a gene: 6. Here the CDR3 DNA reads TGTGCCAGCAGCTTGACAGGGTTGTCTAACACCATATATTTT. It translates to CASSLTGLSNTIYF.

The chain joins TRBV7-8 to TRBJ2-1; possibly TRBD2 for D (6 bases). V was shortened by 6 bases and J by 3 bases, with 15 bases between the two germline ends. CDR3 length: 15 residues. CDR1 and CDR2 (germline): SGHVS, FQNEAQ. Here the CDR3 reads CASRPLAKVYNEQFF. The CDR3 DNA reads as TGTGCCAGCAGGCCTCTAGCGAAAGTCTACAATGAGCAGTTCTTC.

CDR3 sequence: CASRRGETIWNSPLHF. The CDR3 bases are TGTGCCAGTCGCCGGGGGGAAACCATATGGAATTCACCCCTCCACTTT. V and J are TRBV19 and TRBJ1-6, with D perhaps matching TRBD1 (5 bases). CDR1 and CDR2 from the germline V gene are LNHDA and SQIVND (reference sequence). This CDR3 comprises 16 residues. V was pared by 8 bases and J by 7 bases, with 21 bases between.

This chain connects TRBV7-3 to TRBJ2-1; 14 bases map to TRBD2. The V and J ends lost 1 base and 9 bases, in that order; junction bases with no gene match: 8. In germline, CDR1 is SGHTA, CDR2 FQGTGA. CDR3 length: 17 amino acids. The CDR3 here is CASSLNSGTSGSSEQFF. In DNA, the CDR3 is TGTGCCAGCAGCTTAAATTCCGGGACTAGCGGGAGTTCTGAGCAGTTCTTC.

The chain recombines TRBV7-2 with TRBJ1-1; 8 bases match TRBD1. Trimming removed 2 bases from V and 4 bases from J; junction bases left unmatched: 6. This CDR3 comprises 15 residues. CDR1 SGHTA and CDR2 FQGNSA come from the germline V gene. This CDR3 is CASSLPGGTRTEAFF. CDR3 in DNA: TGTGCCAGCAGCTTACCAGGGGGCACCCGCACTGAAGCTTTCTTT.

In this sample, this clone turned up once. The chain recombines TRBV6-5 with TRBJ1-1; the D is unclear. Deletions cut 7 bases from V and 0 bases from J, with 15 bases between. The CDR3 runs 15 residues. Per germline, CDR1 MNHEY and CDR2 SVGAGI. CDR3 sequence: CASTDGSAMNTEAFF. The CDR3 bases are TGTGCCAGCACCGACGGGTCAGCTATGAACACTGAAGCTTTCTTT.

V is TRBV18 and J is TRBJ1-2; 8 bases are a match to TRBD1. CDR3 length: 15 amino acids. CDR1 KGHSH and CDR2 LQKENI come from the germline V gene. J lost 2 bases, V lost 4 bases, and 6 bases had no gene match. In nucleotides, the CDR3 is TGTGCCAGCTCACGCTTGACAGGGGAGAACTATGGCTACACCTTC. This encodes CASSRLTGENYGYTF. Supplemented by reference TRBV18 and TRBJ1-2, the full variable domain reads NAGVMQNPRHLVRRRGQEARLRCSPMKGHSHVYWYRQLPEEGLKFMVYLQKENIIDESGMPKERFSAEFPKEGPSILRIQQVVRGDSAAYFCASSRLTGENYGYTFGSGTRLTVV.

V and J are TRBV15 and TRBJ1-3; 8 nucleotides match TRBD1. The CDR3 covers 15 residues. Germline values: CDR1 LNHNV, CDR2 YYDKDF (reference sequence). V shed 8 bases and J 4 bases; nucleotides not matched to a gene: 10. Here the CDR3 reads CATSPRTGLGNTIYF. The CDR3 region has the DNA TGTGCCACCTCCCCCCGGACAGGGTTAGGAAACACCATATATTTT.